Each of the 12 T cell receptor beta chains below was sequenced from the same sample in a study of control samples from healthy donors and cancer patients. Clones were sequenced by immunoSEQ multiplex PCR, and TCRdb holds only the in-frame ones, with some missing. The profile shows approximately 35,000 clones, approximately 93% of them singletons. The material sequenced was PBMCs. Receptors were obtained from a man aged 40-49 years with colorectal cancer.

The chain has TRBV11-2 and TRBJ2-2; D gene ambiguous. The CDR3 runs 15 residues. From germline, CDR1 is SGHAT and CDR2 FQNNGV. Trimming removed 4 bases from V and 0 bases from J, with 9 bases in between. The DNA of the CDR3 is TGTGCCAGCAGCTCAATTGATCCGAACACCGGGGAGCTGTTTTTT. Its protein is CASSSIDPNTGELFF.

The chain employs TRBV12-5 and TRBJ2-7, with 7 bases aligning to TRBD1. V was pared by 5 bases and J by 0 bases, with 7 bases of the junction left unmatched. The CDR3 length is 15 residues. Germline V gene lookup returns CDR1 LGHNT and CDR2 FRNRAP. The CDR3 sequence: CASGPWDSPSYEQYF. CDR3 DNA: TGTGCTAGTGGTCCCTGGGACAGTCCCTCCTACGAGCAGTACTTC.

This chain joins TRBV5-4 and TRBJ1-6; D is undetermined. Trimming stripped 0 bases from V and 7 bases from J, with 2 bases between. The length of the CDR3 is 12 residues. Germline V gives CDR1 SGHNT, CDR2 YYREEE (reference sequence). Here the CDR3 reads CASSLVNSPLHF. CDR3 DNA: TGTGCCAGCAGCTTGGTAAATTCACCCCTCCACTTT.

V usage is TRBV4-1 and J usage is TRBJ1-1; D possibly corresponds to TRBD1 (5 bases). In germline, CDR1 is MGHRA, CDR2 YSYEKL. V was cut by 4 bases and J by 0 bases, with 12 bases left in between. CDR3 length: 15 amino acids. The CDR3 nucleotides read TGCGCCAGCAGCCTCCGGGGGGGAGTGAACACTGAAGCTTTCTTT. This encodes CASSLRGGVNTEAFF.

This chain links TRBV6-5 with TRBJ1-1; D is unresolved. CDR1 MNHEY and CDR2 SVGAGI come from the germline V gene. Trimming took 2 bases from V and 3 from J, leaving 7 bases between them. The CDR3 contains 13 residues. CDR3 sequence (DNA): TGTGCCAGCAGTTACCGGAGTTACACTGAAGCTTTCTTT. Residues: CASSYRSYTEAFF.

This chain connects TRBV5-4 to TRBJ1-2, with 7 bases fitting TRBD1. In germline, CDR1 is SGHNT, CDR2 YYREEE (reference sequence). With V trimmed by 0 bases and J by 3 bases, 5 bases remained unmatched. The CDR3 contains 15 residues. In nucleotides, the CDR3 is TGTGCCAGCAGCTTGGATGGCACAGGGGACTATGGCTACACCTTC. It translates to CASSLDGTGDYGYTF. Drawing the rest from reference TRBV5-4 and TRBJ1-2, the complete variable domain is ETGVTQSPTHLIKTRGQQVTLRCSSQSGHNTVSWYQQALGQGPQFIFQYYREEENGRGNFPPRFSGLQFPNYSSELNVNALELDDSALYLCASSLDGTGDYGYTFGSGTRLTVV.

The chain couples TRBV27 to TRBJ1-4; D remains ambiguous. The ends were cut back, 2 bases at V and 4 bases at J, with 11 bases in the middle. CDR1 is MNHEY, CDR2 SMNVEV, per germline (reference sequence). This CDR3 region has 15 residues. DNA of the CDR3: TGTGCCAGCAGTTTAAACGGACTTAGTAATGAAAAACTGTTTTTT. Translated: CASSLNGLSNEKLFF. The complete variable domain, with remaining parts taken from reference TRBV27 and TRBJ1-4, reads EAQVTQNPRYLITVTGKKLTVTCSQNMNHEYMSWYRQDPGLGLRQIYYSMNVEVTDKGDVPEGYKVSRKEKRNFPLILESPSPNQTSLYFCASSLNGLSNEKLFFGSGTQLSVL.

V gene TRBV30 combines with J gene TRBJ1-1; no reliable D call. Germline V lookup: CDR1 GTSNPN, CDR2 SVGIG (reference sequence). V was trimmed by 3 bases and J by 4 bases, leaving 9 bases between them. The CDR3 runs 12 residues. For the CDR3, the DNA is TGTGCCTGGAGAGCGGACGTCACTGAAGCTTTCTTT. Translation: CAWRADVTEAFF.

In its sample, this clone was seen once. This chain joins TRBV20-1 and TRBJ2-3, with D perhaps being TRBD1 or TRBD2 (6 bases each). Trimming removed 3 bases at V and 4 bases at J, with 14 bases between. CDR3 size: 14 residues. In germline, CDR1 is DFQATT, CDR2 SNEGSKA (reference sequence). CDR3 residues: CSASRAGEADTQYF. The CDR3 nucleotides are TGCAGTGCTAGTAGGGCAGGGGAGGCAGATACGCAGTATTTT.

J is TRBJ2-7 and V is TRBV2; no reliable D call. V lost 7 bases and J lost 3, with 10 bases in between. The CDR3 loop spans 12 amino acids. CDR1 and CDR2 from the germline V gene are SNHLY and FYNNEI. CDR3: CASTARYYEQYF. The CDR3, as DNA: TGTGCCAGCACCGCCAGATACTACGAGCAGTACTTC.

This clone was detected once. The chain uses TRBV5-1 and TRBJ2-7, with 7 bases that match TRBD1. With V trimmed by 6 bases and J by 5 bases, 17 bases remained unmatched. This CDR3 comprises 16 residues. Per germline, CDR1 SGHRS and CDR2 YFSETQ. This CDR3 is CASTGRDSLIQDEQYF. The CDR3 coding sequence is TGCGCCAGCACCGGCCGGGACAGCCTGATCCAGGACGAGCAGTACTTC.

This chain connects TRBV2 to TRBJ1-2; maybe TRBD1 (5 bases). This CDR3 has 14 amino acids. V was pared by 5 bases and J by 7 bases, with 17 bases between. Germline CDR1 reads SNHLY; CDR2 reads FYNNEI. CDR3: CASSQGAVSGGYTF. In DNA, the CDR3 is TGTGCCAGCAGTCAAGGGGCAGTTTCGGGTGGCTACACCTTC.